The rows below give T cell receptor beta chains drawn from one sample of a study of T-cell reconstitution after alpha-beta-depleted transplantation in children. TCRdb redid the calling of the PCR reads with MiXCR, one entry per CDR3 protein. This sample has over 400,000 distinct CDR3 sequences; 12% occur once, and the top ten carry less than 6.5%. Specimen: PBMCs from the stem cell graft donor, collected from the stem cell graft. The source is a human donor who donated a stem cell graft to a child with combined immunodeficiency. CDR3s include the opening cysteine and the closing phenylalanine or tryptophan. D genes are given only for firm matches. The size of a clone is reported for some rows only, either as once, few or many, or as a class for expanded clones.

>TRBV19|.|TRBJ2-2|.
TGTGCCAGTACCCCCTTTTTAGACACCGGGGAGCTGTTATTT
CASTPFLDTGELLF
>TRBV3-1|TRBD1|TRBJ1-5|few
TGTGCCAGCAGCCAGCAGGGGGCAAATCAGCCCCAGCATTTT
CASSQQGANQPQHF
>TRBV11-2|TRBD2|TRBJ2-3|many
TGTGCCAGCAGCGTCACTAGCGGGGGGTGGGATACGCAGTATTTT
CASSVTSGGWDTQYF
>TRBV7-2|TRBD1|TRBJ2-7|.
TGTGCCAGCAAGCGGGGACAGGGGCCCCCCGAGCAGTACTTC
CASKRGQGPPEQYF
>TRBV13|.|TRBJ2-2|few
TGTGCCAGCAGCAGACTCGGACTCCTAAACACCGGGGAGCTGTTTTTT
CASSRLGLLNTGELFF
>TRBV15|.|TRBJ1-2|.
TGTGCCACCTCGACAGAGACCTATGGCTACACCTTC
CATSTETYGYTF
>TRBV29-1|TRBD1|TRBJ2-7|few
TGCAGCGTTGAAGATTATTTGGACAGGGGTGATGGCGAGCAGTACTTC
CSVEDYLDRGDGEQYF
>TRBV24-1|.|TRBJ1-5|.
TGTGCCACCAGTGATCCCAATAGGGTGGGACAGCCCCAGCATTTT
CATSDPNRVGQPQHF
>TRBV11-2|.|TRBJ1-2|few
TGTGCCAGCAGCTTAGATCGGAACGGCTTCTATGGCTACACCTTC
CASSLDRNGFYGYTF
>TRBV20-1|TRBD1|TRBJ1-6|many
TGCAGTGCTAAAGCCGGGACAGTCTATAATTCACCCCTCCACTTT
CSAKAGTVYNSPLHF
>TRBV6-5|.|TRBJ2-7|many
TGTGCCAGCAGTTACTCGAATGGGCCCGAAGAGCAGTACTTC
CASSYSNGPEEQYF
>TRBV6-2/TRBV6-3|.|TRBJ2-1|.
TGTGCCAGCACCCCGGGCACGAGCTCCTACAATGAGCAGTTCTTC
CASTPGTSSYNEQFF
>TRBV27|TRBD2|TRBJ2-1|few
TGTGCCAGTGGACTAGCCTTCTACAATGAGCAGTTCTTC
CASGLAFYNEQFF
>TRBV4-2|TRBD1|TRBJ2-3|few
TGTGCCAGCAGCCAAGATGGACAGGGATTTGTGGGCACAGATACGCAGTATTTT
CASSQDGQGFVGTDTQYF
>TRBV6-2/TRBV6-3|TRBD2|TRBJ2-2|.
TGTGCCAGCACCAGGACTAGCGTTAACACCGGGGAGCTGTTTTTT
CASTRTSVNTGELFF
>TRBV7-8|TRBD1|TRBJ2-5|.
TGTGCCAGCAGCACCACCGGGACAGGGGAAGAGACCCAGTACTTC
CASSTTGTGEETQYF
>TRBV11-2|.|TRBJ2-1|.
TGTGCCAGCAGCCCGTCCCGGGACTCGCAGAGGGATCCGGCGTGGGATGAGCAGTTCTTC
CASSPSRDSQRDPAWDEQFF
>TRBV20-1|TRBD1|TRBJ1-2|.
TGCAGTGCTAAAATCACAGGGGAAATCTATGGCTACACCTTC
CSAKITGEIYGYTF